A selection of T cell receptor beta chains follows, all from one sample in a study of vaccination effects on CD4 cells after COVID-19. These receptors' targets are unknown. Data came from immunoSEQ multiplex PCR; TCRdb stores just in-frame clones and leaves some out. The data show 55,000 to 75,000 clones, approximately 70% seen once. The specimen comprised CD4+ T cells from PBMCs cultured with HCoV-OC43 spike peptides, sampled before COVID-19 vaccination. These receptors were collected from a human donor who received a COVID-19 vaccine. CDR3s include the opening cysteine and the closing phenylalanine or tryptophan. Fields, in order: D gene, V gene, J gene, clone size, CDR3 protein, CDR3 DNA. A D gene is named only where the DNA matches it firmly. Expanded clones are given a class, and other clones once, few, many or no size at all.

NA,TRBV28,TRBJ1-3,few,CASSSAGGGQGNTIYF,TGTGCCAGCAGTTCCGCCGGAGGGGGGCAAGGAAACACCATATATTTT
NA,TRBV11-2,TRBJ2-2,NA,CASSLEPGRGSGELFF,TGTGCCAGCAGCTTAGAGCCTGGTAGGGGGTCCGGGGAGCTGTTTTTT
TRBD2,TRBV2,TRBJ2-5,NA,CASIRLAGGGPQETQYF,TGTGCCAGCATTAGACTAGCGGGGGGTGGCCCTCAAGAGACCCAGTACTTC
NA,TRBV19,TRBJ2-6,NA,CASRGQGANVLTF,TGTGCCAGTCGAGGGCAGGGGGCCAACGTCCTGACTTTC
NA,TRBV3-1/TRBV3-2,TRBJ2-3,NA,CASSQSTDTQYF,TGTGCCAGCAGCCAGAGCACAGATACGCAGTATTTT
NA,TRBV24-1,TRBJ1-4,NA,CATSDSSGVGTNEKLFF,TGTGCCACCAGTGATTCGTCAGGGGTAGGAACTAATGAAAAACTGTTTTTT
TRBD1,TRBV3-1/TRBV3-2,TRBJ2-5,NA,CASSFRQGRQETQYF,TGTGCCAGCAGCTTTCGACAGGGGCGGCAAGAGACCCAGTACTTC
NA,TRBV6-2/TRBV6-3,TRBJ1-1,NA,CASTPRLTNTEAFF,TGTGCCAGCACCCCCAGGCTTACGAACACTGAAGCTTTCTTT
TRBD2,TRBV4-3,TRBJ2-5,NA,CASSPLHSGGPLGETQYF,TGCGCCAGCAGCCCCCTCCATAGCGGGGGGCCCCTGGGGGAGACCCAGTACTTC
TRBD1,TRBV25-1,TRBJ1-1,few,CASTGQFSEAFF,TGTGCCAGCACGGGACAGTTTAGCGAAGCTTTCTTT
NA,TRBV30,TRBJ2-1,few,CAWRVFGGGEQFF,TGTGCCTGGAGGGTGTTCGGGGGCGGTGAGCAGTTCTTC
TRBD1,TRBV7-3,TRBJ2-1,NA,CASSLRGTGVYNEQFF,TGTGCCAGCAGCTTAAGGGGGACAGGGGTTTACAATGAGCAGTTCTTC
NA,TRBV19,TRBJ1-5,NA,CASTRGTGPQHF,TGTGCCAGTACGAGGGGTACGGGGCCCCAGCATTTT
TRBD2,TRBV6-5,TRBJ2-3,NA,CASSFAGGPIADTQYF,TGTGCCAGCAGTTTTGCGGGGGGGCCAATTGCAGATACGCAGTATTTT
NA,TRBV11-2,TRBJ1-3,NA,CASSLGALRLSGNTIYF,TGTGCCAGCAGCTTAGGGGCGCTACGGCTCTCTGGAAACACCATATATTTT
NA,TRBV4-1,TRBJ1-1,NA,CASSQQGTLTEAFF,TGCGCCAGCAGCCAACAGGGTACGCTCACTGAAGCTTTCTTT
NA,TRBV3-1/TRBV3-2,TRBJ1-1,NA,CASSLRTGNTEAFF,TGTGCCAGCAGTCTAAGGACGGGGAACACTGAAGCTTTCTTT
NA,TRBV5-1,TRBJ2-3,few,CASSYRDSSTDTQYF,TGCGCCAGCAGCTACAGGGACTCTAGCACAGATACGCAGTATTTT
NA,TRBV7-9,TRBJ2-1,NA,CASSPDYNEQFF,TGTGCCAGCAGCCCAGACTACAATGAGCAGTTCTTC
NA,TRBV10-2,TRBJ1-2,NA,CASRSGSGGYTF,TGCGCCAGCAGATCAGGGTCTGGTGGCTACACCTTC
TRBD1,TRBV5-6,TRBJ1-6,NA,CASSWGQENSPLHF,TGTGCCAGCAGTTGGGGACAGGAAAATTCACCCCTCCACTTT
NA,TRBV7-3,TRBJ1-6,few,CASSLNSHNSPLHF,TGTGCCAGCAGCTTAAACAGCCATAATTCACCCCTCCACTTT